The present entry profiles one TCR beta chain with its context. The record originates from a study of shared clonotypes between healthy human individuals. Sequenced by immunoSEQ multiplex PCR; TCRdb stores in-frame clones only, minus some. The data contain about 1.1 million clones, about four fifths of them singletons. The sample consisted of memory CD4+ T cells from PBMCs. The subset: CD45RA-negative fraction. This clonotype was sampled from a man younger than 30 in good health. Some clones in this sample may be carry-over from other donors' samples.

The CDR3 coding sequence is TGTGCCAGCAGCCCGGACAGGGGGCATAAGCTTGAGCAGTTCTTC. Translated, it gives CASSPDRGHKLEQFF. V usage is TRBV11-3 and J usage is TRBJ2-1; TRBD1 agrees at 11 bases. The ends lost 5 bases at V and 9 bases at J; junction bases unmatched: 9. This CDR3 spans 15 amino acids. Germline CDR1 reads SGHNT; CDR2 reads YENEEA.